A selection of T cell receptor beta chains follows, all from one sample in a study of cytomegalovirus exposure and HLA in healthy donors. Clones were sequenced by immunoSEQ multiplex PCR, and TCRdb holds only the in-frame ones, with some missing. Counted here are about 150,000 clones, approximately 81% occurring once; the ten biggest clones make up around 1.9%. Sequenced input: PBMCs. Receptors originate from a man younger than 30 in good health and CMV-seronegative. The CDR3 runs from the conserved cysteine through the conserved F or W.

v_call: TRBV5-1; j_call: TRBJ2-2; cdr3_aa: CASSPNRGLDTGELFF
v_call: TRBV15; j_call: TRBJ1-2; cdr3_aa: CATSREVSRKDGYTF
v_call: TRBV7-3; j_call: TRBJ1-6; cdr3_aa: CASSLNPRGVESPLHF
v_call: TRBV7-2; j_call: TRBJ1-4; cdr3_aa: CASSPSGGFNEKLFF
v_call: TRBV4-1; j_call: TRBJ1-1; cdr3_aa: CASSSLGRGMNTEAFF
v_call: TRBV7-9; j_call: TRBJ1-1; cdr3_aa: CSSSLPGTGGVLATEAFF
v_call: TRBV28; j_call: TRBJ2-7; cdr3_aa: CASSFPGAEQYF
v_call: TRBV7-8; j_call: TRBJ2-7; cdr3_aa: CASSVGQGYEQYF
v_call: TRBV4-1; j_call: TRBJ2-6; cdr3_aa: CASSQVLAGAYGANVLTF
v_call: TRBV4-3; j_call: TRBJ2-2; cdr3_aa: CASSQDRGNTGELFF
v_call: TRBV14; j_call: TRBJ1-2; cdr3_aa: CASSQGYYGYTF
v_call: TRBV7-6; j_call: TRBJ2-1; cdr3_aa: CASSLAWGQGLRNEQFF
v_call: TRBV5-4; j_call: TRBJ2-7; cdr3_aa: CASSLGLAGDYEQYF
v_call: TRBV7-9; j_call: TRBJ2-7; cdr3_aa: CASSLARQGPYEQYF
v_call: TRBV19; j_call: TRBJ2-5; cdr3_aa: CASSNGPAQETQYF
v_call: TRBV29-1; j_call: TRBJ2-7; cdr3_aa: CSVSTTGGFDEQYF
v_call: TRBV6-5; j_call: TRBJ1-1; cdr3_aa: CASSQYTEAFF
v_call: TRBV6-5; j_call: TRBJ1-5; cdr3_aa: CASRRGPEQPQHF
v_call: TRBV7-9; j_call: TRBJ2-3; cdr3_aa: CASSSRLAGPTDTQYF
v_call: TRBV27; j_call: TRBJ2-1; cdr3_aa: CASSDRGNEQFF
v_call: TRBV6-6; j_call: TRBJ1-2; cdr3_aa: CASSYRGHNYGYTF
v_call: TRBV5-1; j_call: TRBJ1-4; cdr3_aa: CASSLGGTNEKLFF
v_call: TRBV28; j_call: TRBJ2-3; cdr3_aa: CASSPRTVFNTDTQYF
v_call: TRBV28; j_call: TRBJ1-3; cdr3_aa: CASSLPRNTIYF
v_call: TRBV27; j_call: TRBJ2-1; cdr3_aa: CASSWTNSYNEQFF
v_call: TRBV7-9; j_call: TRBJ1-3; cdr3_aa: CASSLRGGSSGNTIYF
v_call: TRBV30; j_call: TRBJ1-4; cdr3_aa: CAWSDGGREKLFF
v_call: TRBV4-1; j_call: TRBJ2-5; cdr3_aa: CASSQDTGWETQYF
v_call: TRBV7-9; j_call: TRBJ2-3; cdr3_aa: CASSPALGGISTDTQYF
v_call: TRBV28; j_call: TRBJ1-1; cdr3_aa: CASSPRPLNTEAFF